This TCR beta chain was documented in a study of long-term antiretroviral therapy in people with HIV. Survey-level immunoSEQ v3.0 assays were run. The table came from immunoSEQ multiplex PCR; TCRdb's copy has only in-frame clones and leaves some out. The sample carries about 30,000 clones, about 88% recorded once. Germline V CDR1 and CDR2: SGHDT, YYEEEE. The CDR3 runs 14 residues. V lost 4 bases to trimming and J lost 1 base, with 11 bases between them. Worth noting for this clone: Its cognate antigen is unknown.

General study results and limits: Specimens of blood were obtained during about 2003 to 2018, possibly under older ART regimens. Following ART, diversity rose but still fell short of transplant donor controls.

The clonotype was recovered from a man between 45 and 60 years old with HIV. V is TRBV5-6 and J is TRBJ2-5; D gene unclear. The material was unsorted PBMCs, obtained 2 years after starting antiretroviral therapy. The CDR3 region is CASSPGSFQETQYF. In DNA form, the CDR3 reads TGTGCCAGCAGCCCGGGCAGCTTCCAAGAGACCCAGTACTTC.